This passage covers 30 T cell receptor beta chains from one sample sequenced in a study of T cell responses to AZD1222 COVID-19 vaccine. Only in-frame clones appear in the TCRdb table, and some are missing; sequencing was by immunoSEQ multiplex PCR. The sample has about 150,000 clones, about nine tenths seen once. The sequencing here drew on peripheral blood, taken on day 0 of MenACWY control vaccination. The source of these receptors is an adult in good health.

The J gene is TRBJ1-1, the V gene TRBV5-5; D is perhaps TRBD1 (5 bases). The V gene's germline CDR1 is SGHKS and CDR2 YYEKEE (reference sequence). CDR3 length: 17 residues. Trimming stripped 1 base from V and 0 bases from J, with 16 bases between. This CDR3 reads CASSLSTDVYMNTEAFF. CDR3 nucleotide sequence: TGTGCCAGCAGCTTGTCGACAGATGTTTACATGAACACTGAAGCTTTCTTT. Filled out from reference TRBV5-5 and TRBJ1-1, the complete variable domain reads DAGVTQSPTHLIKTRGQQVTLRCSPISGHKSVSWYQQVLGQGPQFIFQYYEKEERGRGNFPDRFSARQFPNYSSELNVNALLLGDSALYLCASSLSTDVYMNTEAFFGQGTRLTVV.

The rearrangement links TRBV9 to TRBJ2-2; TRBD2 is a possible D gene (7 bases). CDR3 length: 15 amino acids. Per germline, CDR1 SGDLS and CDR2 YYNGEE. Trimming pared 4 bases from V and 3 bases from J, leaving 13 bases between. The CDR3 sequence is CASSPPGGHTGELFF. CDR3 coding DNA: TGTGCCAGCAGCCCGCCCGGGGGGCACACCGGGGAGCTGTTTTTT.

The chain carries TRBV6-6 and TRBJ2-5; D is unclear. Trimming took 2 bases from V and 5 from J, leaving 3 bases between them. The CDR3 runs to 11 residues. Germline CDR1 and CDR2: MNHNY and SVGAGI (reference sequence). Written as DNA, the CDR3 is TGTGCCAGCAGTTACGGGGAGACCCAGTACTTC. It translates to CASSYGETQYF.

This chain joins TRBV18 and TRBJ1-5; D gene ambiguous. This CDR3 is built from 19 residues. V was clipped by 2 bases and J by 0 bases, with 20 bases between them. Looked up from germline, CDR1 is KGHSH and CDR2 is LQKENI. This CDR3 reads CASSPVEGPISISNQPQHF. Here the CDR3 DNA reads TGTGCCAGCTCACCAGTCGAAGGGCCGATATCAATTAGCAATCAGCCCCAGCATTTT.

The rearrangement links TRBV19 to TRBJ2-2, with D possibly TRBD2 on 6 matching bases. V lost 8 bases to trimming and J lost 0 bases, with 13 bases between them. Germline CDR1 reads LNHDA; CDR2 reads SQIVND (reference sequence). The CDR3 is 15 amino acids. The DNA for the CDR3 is TGTGCCAGTGCCAATAGCGGAACGAACACCGGGGAGCTGTTTTTT. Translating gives CASANSGTNTGELFF.

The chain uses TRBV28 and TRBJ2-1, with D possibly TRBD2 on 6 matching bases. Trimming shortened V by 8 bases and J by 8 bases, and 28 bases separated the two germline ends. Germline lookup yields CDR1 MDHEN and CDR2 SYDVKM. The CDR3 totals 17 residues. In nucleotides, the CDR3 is TGTGCCAGCTCTTCTCGGTTAGGGGTAGCGGTCCTGGATGAGCAGTTCTTC. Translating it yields CASSSRLGVAVLDEQFF.

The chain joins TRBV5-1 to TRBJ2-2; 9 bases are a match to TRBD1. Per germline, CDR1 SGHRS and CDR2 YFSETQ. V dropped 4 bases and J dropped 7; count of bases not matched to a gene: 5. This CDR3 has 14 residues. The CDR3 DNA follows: TGCGCCAGCAGCCAGGACAGGGGACACGGGGAGCTGTTTTTT. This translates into CASSQDRGHGELFF.

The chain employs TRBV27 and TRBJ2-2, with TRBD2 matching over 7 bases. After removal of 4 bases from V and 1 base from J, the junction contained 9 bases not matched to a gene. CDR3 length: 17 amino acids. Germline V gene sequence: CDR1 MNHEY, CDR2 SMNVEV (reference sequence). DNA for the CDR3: TGTGCCAGCAGTTCCACGCTAGCGGCCCTGAACACCGGGGAGCTGTTTTTT. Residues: CASSSTLAALNTGELFF.

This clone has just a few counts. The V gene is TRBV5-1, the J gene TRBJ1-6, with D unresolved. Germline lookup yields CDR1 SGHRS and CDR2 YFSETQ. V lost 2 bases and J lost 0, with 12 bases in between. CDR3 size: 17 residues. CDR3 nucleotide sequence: TGCGCCAGCAGCTTAAGGAGCTCCAGCTCCTATAATTCACCCCTCCACTTT. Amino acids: CASSLRSSSSYNSPLHF.

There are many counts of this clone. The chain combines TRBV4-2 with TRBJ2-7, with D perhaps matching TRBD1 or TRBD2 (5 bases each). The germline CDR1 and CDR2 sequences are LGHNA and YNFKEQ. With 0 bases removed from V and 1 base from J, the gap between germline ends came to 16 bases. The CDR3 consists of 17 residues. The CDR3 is CASSQESGTGPSYEQYF. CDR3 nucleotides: TGTGCCAGCAGCCAAGAAAGTGGGACGGGACCGTCCTACGAGCAGTACTTC.

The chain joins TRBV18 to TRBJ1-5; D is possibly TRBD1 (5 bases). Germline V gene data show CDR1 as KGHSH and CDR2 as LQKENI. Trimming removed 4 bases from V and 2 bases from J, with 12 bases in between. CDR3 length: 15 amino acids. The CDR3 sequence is CASSLRDGGNQPQHF. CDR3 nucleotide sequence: TGTGCCAGCTCACTTAGGGACGGGGGCAATCAGCCCCAGCATTTT.

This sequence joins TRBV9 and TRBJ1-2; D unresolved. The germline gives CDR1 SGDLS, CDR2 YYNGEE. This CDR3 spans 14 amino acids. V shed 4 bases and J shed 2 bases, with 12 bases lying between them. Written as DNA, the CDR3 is TGTGCCAGCAGCCTCACCGGTTCCAACTATGGCTACACCTTC. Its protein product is CASSLTGSNYGYTF.

CDR3 in amino acids: CASSLRGSRASEQYF. The DNA of the CDR3 is TGTGCCAGCAGCTTACGGGGCAGCAGGGCCAGCGAGCAGTACTTC. The chain uses TRBV7-9 and TRBJ2-7; the D gene could be TRBD1 or TRBD2 (5 bases each). Trimming took 2 bases from V and 6 from J, leaving 17 bases between them. Germline-derived CDR1 and CDR2 are SEHNR and FQNEAQ (reference sequence). The CDR3 runs 15 residues.

CDR3 sequence reads: CATSDGGQGNTEAFF. The CDR3 DNA reads as TGTGCCACCAGTGATGGCGGACAGGGGAACACTGAAGCTTTCTTT. The chain has TRBV24-1 and TRBJ1-1; 8 bases agree with TRBD1. The V gene end was trimmed by 3 bases and the J gene end by 1 base; junction bases not matched to a gene: 3. The CDR3 runs 15 residues. The germline V gene has CDR1 KGHDR and CDR2 SFDVKD.

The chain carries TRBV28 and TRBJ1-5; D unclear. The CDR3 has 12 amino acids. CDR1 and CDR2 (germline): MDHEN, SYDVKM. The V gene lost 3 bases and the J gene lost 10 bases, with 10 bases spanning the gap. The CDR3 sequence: CASSLPPHPQHF. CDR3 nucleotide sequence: TGTGCCAGCAGTTTGCCCCCGCACCCCCAGCATTTT.

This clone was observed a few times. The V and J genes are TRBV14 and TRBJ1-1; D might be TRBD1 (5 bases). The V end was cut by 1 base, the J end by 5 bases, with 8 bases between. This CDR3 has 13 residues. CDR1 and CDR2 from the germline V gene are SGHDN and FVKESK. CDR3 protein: CASSQGQGTEAFF. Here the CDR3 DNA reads TGTGCCAGCAGCCAAGGGCAGGGAACTGAAGCTTTCTTT.

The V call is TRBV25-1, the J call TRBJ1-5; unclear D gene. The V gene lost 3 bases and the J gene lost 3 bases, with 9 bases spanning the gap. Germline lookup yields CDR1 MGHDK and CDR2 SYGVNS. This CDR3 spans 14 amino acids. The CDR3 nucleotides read TGTGCCAGCAGTGATTCCGTATACAATCAGCCCCAGCATTTT. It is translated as CASSDSVYNQPQHF.

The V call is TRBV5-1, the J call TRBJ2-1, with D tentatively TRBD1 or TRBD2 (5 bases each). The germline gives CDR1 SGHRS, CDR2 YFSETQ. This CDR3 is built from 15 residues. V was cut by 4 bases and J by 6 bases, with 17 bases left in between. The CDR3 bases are TGCGCCAGCAGCCTAGGGACCGGGATAGCCAATGAGCAGTTCTTC. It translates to CASSLGTGIANEQFF.

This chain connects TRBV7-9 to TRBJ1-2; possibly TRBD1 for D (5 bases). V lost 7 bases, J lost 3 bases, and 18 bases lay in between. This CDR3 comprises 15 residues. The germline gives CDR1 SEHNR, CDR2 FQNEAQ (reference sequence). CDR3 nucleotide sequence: TGTGCCAGCACCGCGGACGAGGGGCTTGACTATGGCTACACCTTC. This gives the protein CASTADEGLDYGYTF.

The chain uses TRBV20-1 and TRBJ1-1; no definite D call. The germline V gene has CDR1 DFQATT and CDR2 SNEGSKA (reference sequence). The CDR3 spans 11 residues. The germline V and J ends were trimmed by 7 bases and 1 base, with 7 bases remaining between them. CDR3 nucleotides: TGCAGTGGGGCGGCGAACACTGAAGCTTTCTTT. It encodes CSGAANTEAFF.

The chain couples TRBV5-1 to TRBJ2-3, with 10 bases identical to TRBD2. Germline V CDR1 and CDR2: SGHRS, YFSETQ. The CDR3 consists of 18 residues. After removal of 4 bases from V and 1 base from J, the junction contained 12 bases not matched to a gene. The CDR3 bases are TGCGCCAGCAGCCCCAGCCTAGCGGGAGTTGGGGGCACAGATACGCAGTATTTT. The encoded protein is CASSPSLAGVGGTDTQYF.

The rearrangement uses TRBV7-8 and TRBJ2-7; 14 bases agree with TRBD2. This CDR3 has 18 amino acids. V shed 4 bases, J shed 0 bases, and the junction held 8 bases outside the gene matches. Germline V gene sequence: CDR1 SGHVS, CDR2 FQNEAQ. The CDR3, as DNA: TGTGCCAGCAGCTCCCTTGGGACTAGCGGGGGTGTCTCCTACGAGCAGTACGTC. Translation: CASSSLGTSGGVSYEQYV.

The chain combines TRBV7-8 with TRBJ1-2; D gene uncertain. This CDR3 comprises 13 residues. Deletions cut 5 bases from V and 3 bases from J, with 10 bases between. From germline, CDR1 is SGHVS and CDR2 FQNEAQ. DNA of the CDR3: TGTGCCAGCAGCCTAGGACGGGACTATGGCTACACCTTC. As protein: CASSLGRDYGYTF.

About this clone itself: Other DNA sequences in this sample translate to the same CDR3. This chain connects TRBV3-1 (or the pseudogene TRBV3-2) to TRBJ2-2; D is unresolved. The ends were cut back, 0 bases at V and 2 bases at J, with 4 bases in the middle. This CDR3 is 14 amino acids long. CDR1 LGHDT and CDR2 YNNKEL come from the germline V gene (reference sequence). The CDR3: CASSQDLNTGELFF. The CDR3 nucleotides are TGTGCCAGCAGCCAAGACCTAAACACCGGGGAGCTGTTTTTT.

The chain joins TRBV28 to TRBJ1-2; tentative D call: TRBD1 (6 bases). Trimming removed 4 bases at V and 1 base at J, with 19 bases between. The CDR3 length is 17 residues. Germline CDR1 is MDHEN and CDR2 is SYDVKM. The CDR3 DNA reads TGTGCCAGCAGTTCAAACAGGGAGAGCGACTTTAACTATGGCTACACCTTC. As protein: CASSSNRESDFNYGYTF.

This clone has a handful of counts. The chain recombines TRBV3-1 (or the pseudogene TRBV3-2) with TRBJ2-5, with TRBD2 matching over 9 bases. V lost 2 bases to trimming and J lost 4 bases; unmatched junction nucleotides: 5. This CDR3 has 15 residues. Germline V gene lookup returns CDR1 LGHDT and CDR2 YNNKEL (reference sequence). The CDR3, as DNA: TGTGCCAGCAGCCAACGAGCGGGAGGTCGAGAGACCCAGTACTTC. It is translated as CASSQRAGGRETQYF.

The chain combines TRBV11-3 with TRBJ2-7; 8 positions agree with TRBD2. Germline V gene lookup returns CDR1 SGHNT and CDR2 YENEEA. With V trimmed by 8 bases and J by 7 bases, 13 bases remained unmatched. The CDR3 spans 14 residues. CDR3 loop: CASGPMAGGGEQYF. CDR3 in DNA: TGTGCCAGCGGTCCCATGGCGGGAGGAGGAGAGCAGTACTTC.

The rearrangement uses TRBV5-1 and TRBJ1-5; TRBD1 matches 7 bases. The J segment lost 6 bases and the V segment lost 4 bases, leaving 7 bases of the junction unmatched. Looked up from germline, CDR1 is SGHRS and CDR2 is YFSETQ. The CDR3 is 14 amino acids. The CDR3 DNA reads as TGCGCCAGCAGCCGGGACAGCCCTTCTCAGCCCCAGCATTTT. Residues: CASSRDSPSQPQHF. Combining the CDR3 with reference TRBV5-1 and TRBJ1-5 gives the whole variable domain KAGVTQTPRYLIKTRGQQVTLSCSPISGHRSVSWYQQTPGQGLQFLFEYFSETQRNKGNFPGRFSGRQFSNSRSEMNVSTLELGDSALYLCASSRDSPSQPQHFGDGTRLSIL.

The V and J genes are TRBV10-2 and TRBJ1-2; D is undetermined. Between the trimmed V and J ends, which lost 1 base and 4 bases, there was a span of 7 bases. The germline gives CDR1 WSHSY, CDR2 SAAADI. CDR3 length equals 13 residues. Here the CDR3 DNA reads TGCGCCAGCAGTGAGTTGGGGTCCTATGGCTACACCTTC. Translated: CASSELGSYGYTF.

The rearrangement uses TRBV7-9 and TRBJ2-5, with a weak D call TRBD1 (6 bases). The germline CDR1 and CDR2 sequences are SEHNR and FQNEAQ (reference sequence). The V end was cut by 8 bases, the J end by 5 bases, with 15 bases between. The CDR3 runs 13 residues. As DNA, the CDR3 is TGTGCCAGCTCGAGAGGGGGAAGCGAGACCCAGTACTTC. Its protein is CASSRGGSETQYF.